This T cell receptor (beta chain) was identified during a study of CD8 T cells in Susac syndrome. Study-level findings and limits: The study conceded that relatively few individuals underwent its TCR sequencing and HLA analysis.

The study sequenced TCR beta in blood CD8+ and CD4+ T cells. Negative isolation was used for CD8+ and CD4+ T cells and FACS enrichment for TEMRA cells. Random-hexamer reverse transcription was applied to about 0.5 to 1 ug RNA. Multiplex PCR with immunoSEQ amplified the TCR beta CDR3 across 54 Vbeta and 13 Jbeta. TCRdb itself ran the immunoSEQ multiplex PCR reads through MiXCR, one entry per CDR3 protein. The sample yields about 300,000 distinct CDR3 sequences, roughly 85% seen once. CDR1 is SNHLY and CDR2 is FYNNEI in the germline V gene. With 9 bases removed from V and 0 bases from J, the gap between germline ends came to 8 bases. The CDR3 is 12 amino acids. This clonotype was counted between two and nine times. Its antigen is as yet unknown.

The chain employs TRBV2 and TRBJ1-1; D not certain. The sequence was collected from a human donor with multiple sclerosis. The source material was CD8+ T cells from PBMCs. The CDR3: CASGRLNTEAFF. DNA of the CDR3: TGTGCCAGTGGGAGGCTGAACACTGAAGCTTTCTTT. Full variable domain (rest looked up from reference TRBV2 and TRBJ1-1): EPEVTQTPSHQVTQMGQEVILRCVPISNHLYFYWYRQILGQKVEFLVSFYNNEISEKSEIFDDQFSVERPDGSNFTLKIRSTKLEDSAMYFCASGRLNTEAFFGQGTRLTVV.